This T cell receptor (beta chain) was profiled in a study of CD8 T cells in ankylosing spondylitis. Study results and limitations: Prior literature has documented some motif variants in synovial fluid and blood from reactive arthritis. Characteristic, it appeared, of ankylosing spondylitis blood was a TCR beta motif of fewer than 10 highly homologous variants. Within peripheral blood, clones linked to disease were CD8+ and relatively rare.

Each CDR3 protein gets one entry after TCRdb re-called the 5' RACE reads with MiXCR. The data hold roughly 700,000 distinct CDR3 sequences, with 15% to 20% observed a single time. The CDR3 length is 18 residues. CDR1 is SGHRS and CDR2 is YFSETQ in the germline V gene. The V and J ends lost 4 bases and 5 bases, in that order; junction bases with no gene match: 16. Comment on this clonotype: Its target is not known.

The TCR originated in a male donor with ankylosing spondylitis. Material: blood, either unsorted or a sorted T cell fraction (not recorded which). The chain recombines TRBV5-1 with TRBJ2-7; TRBD2 matches 12 bases. The CDR3 here is CASSPHASGRAGVNEQYF. CDR3 in DNA: TGCGCCAGCAGCCCACATGCTAGCGGGAGGGCCGGTGTCAACGAGCAGTACTTC.